Listed here is a single T cell receptor beta chain. TCRdb recomputed calls from the RT-PCR reads with MiXCR, one row per CDR3 protein. The data show about 540,000 distinct CDR3 sequences, approximately 22% seen once. The data were taken from a study of response to subunit inactivated influenza vaccine. The CDR3 has 16 residues. Trimming removed 3 bases at V and 0 bases at J, with 15 bases between. The V gene's germline CDR1 is SGHRS and CDR2 YFSETQ. Separately, the same data were catalogued under a study of T cells expressing NK-cell markers. From that report: UMI-tagged 5'RACE template switching yielded the TCR beta cDNA. From sorted CD3+CD56+NKG2C+, CD3+CD56+NKG2C- and CD3+CD56-NKG2C+ T cells came the TCR beta repertoires. Most of the eight sequenced donors were HCMV-seropositive; one was seronegative. About 1.0-7.5% of CD8+ T cells in several donors belonged to dominant NKG2C+ clonotypes. No clear determination of HCMV specificity was made for expanded NKG2C+ T cell clones.

The chain joins TRBV5-1 to TRBJ1-1, with D perhaps matching TRBD1 (5 bases). This sequence was found in a man aged 50 to 60 who received an inactivated influenza vaccine. Sequencing used CD4+ T cells sorted from PBMCs, obtained about 11 days after vaccination. In nucleotides, the CDR3 is TGCGCCAGCAGCTCTGGAGCTGGACACTTGAACACTGAAGCTTTCTTT. Translated: CASSSGAGHLNTEAFF.